This T cell receptor beta chain was sequenced for a study of T cells in Graves' hyperthyroidism and ophthalmopathy. About the study: Peripheral blood was collected at initial diagnosis, before any treatment.

This clonotype was seen more than once but under ten times. The antigen is not known. This CDR3 has 11 amino acids. CDR1 is KGHDR, CDR2 SFDVKD, per germline. The V end lost 4 bases, the J end lost 8 bases, and 5 bases lay between the germline ends. RNA transcripts yielded amplified TCR beta CDR3 regions. Researchers ran a first-round RT-PCR on the TCR CDR3 using the HTBI primer set. TCRdb itself ran the multiplex PCR reads through MiXCR, one entry per CDR3 protein. The sample yields around 440,000 distinct CDR3 sequences, roughly 14% seen once. General study findings and limits: Most thyroid-expanded clonotypes above 0.001 were also found in blood.

Patients having uncontrolled infection, another autoimmune disease, pregnancy or lactation were not included. V usage is TRBV24-1 and J usage is TRBJ2-1; D remains unclear. The clonotype originates from a young woman with Graves' hyperthyroidism. The material sequenced was blood. The CDR3, as DNA: TGTGCCACCAGTGAAGAGTATGAGCAGTTCTTC. Its translation: CATSEEYEQFF.